Sequencing of this T cell receptor beta chain was carried out in a study of glioma-infiltrating T cells. There are a few counts of this clonotype. Its specificity is unknown. V lost 5 bases, J lost 2 bases, and 20 bases stayed unmatched. This CDR3 has 18 residues. The germline CDR1 and CDR2 sequences are DFQATT and SNEGSKA (reference sequence). General observations from the study: Tissue-blood divergence was below expectation in non-neoplastic patients, above in gliomas. CDR3 overlap between tissue and blood was very small.

The iRepertoire nested amplicon-rescue multiplex PCR amplified TCR alpha and beta CDR3s from RNA. One-step reverse transcription and amplification started from around 100-400 ng of tissue mRNA or PBMC total RNA. TCRdb re-called the multiplex PCR reads with MiXCR, one entry per CDR3 protein. Among approximately 90,000 distinct CDR3 sequences listed, about 23% were seen once. The sequenced sample consisted of glioma tissue, nonneoplastic brain tissue, or PBMCs (not recorded which). The receptor was derived from a human donor with low-grade glioma or glioblastoma, undergoing nonglioma brain surgery, or in good health (not recorded which). The gene calls are TRBV20-1 and TRBJ2-7; 8 nucleotides match TRBD1. This CDR3 is CSASGIINRGAITYEQYF. The CDR3 bases are TGCAGTGCTTCCGGAATAATTAACAGGGGGGCGATCACCTACGAGCAGTACTTC.